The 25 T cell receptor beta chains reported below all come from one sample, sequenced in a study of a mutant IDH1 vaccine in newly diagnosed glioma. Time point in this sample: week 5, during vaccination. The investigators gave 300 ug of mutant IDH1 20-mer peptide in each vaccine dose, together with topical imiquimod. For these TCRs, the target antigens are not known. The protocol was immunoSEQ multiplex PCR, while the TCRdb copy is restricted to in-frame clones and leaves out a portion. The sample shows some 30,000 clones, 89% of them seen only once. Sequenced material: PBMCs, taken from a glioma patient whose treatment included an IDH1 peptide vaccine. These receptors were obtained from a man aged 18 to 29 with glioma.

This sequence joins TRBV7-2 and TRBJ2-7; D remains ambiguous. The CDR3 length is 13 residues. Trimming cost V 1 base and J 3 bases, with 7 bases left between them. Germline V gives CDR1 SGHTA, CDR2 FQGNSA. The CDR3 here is CASSLEVFYEQYF. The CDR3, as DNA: TGTGCCAGCAGCTTAGAGGTCTTCTACGAGCAGTACTTC.

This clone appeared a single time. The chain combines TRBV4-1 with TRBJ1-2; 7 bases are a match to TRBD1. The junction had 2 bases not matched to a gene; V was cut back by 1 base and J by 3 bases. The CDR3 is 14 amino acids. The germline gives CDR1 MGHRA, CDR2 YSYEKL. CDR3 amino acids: CASSQGGGDYGYTF. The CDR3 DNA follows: TGCGCCAGCAGCCAAGGAGGGGGCGACTATGGCTACACCTTC.

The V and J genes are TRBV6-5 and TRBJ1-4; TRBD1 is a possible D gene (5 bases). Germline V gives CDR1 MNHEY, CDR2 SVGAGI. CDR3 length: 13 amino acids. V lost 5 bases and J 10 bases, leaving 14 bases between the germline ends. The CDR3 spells CASSRLEGSKLFF. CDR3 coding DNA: TGTGCCAGCAGTCGTCTAGAGGGGTCAAAACTGTTTTTT.

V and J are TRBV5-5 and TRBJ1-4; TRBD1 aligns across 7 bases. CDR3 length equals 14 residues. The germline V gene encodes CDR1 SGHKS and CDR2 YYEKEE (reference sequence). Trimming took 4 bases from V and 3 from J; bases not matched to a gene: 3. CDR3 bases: TGTGCCAGCAGCCAGGGGACAGCTAATGAAAAACTGTTTTTT. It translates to CASSQGTANEKLFF.

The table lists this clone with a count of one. CDR3 in amino acids: CAWGIVGNTDTQYF. The CDR3 coding sequence is TGTGCCTGGGGGATTGTTGGTAACACAGATACGCAGTATTTT. The rearrangement joins TRBV30 to TRBJ2-3, with unresolved D. Trimming took off 5 bases at V and 2 bases at J, with 14 bases between the two ends. Germline lookup yields CDR1 GTSNPN and CDR2 SVGIG (reference sequence). CDR3 length: 14 amino acids.

The CDR3 spells CASSQDSWDRGYGYTF. CDR3 sequence (DNA): TGTGCCAGCAGCCAAGATTCATGGGACAGGGGATATGGCTACACCTTC. The chain couples TRBV4-2 to TRBJ1-2, with 10 bases matching TRBD1. The junction had 6 bases not matched to a gene; V was cut back by 0 bases and J by 5 bases. This CDR3 comprises 16 residues. Germline lookup yields CDR1 LGHNA and CDR2 YNFKEQ.

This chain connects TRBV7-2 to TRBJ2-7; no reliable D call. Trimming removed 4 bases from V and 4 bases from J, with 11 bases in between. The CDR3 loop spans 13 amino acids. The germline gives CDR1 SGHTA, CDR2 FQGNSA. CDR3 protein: CASSSVPSYEQYF. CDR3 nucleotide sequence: TGTGCCAGCAGCTCTGTCCCCTCATACGAGCAGTACTTC.

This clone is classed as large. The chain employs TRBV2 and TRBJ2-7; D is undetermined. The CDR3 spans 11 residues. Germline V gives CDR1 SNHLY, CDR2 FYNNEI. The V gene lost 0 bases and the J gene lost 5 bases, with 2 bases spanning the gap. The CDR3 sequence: CASSEADEQYF. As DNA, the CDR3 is TGTGCCAGCAGTGAAGCGGACGAGCAGTACTTC.

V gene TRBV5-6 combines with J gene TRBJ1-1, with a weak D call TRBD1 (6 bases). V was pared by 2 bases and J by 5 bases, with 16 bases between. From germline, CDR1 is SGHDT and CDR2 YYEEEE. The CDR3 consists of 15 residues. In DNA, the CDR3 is TGTGCCAGCAGCTTCACAGGGAGGGCACGAACTGAAGCTTTCTTT. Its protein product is CASSFTGRARTEAFF.

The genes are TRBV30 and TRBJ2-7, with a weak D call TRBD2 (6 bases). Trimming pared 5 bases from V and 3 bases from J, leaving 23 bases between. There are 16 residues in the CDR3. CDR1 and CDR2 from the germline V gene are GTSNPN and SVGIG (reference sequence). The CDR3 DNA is TGTGCCTGGGGGCCCCGCCGGGGGAGTGGGATCTACGAGCAGTACTTC. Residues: CAWGPRRGSGIYEQYF.

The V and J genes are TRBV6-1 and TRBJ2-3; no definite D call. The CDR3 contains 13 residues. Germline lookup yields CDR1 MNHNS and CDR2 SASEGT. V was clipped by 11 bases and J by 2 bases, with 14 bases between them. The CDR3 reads CASHSYNTDTQYF. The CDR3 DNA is TGTGCCTCCCACAGCTACAACACAGATACGCAGTATTTT.

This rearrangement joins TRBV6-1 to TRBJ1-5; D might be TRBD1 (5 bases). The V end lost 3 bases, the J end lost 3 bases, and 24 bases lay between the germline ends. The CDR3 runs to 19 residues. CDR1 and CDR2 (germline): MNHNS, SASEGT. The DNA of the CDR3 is TGTGCCAGCAGTGATTATCCAATAAGCGGGACCAATTCCAATCAGCCCCAGCATTTT. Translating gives CASSDYPISGTNSNQPQHF.

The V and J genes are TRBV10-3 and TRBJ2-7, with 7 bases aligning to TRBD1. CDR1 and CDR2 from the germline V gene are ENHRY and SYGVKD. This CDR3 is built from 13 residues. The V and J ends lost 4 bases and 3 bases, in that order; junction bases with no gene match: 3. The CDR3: CAISARQGYEQYF. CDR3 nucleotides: TGTGCCATCAGTGCCCGACAGGGCTACGAGCAGTACTTC.

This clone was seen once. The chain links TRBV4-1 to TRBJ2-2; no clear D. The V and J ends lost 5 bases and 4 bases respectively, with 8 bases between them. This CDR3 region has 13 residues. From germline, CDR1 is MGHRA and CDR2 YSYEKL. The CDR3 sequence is CASSLGITGELFF. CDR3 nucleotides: TGCGCCAGCAGCTTAGGGATCACCGGGGAGCTGTTTTTT.

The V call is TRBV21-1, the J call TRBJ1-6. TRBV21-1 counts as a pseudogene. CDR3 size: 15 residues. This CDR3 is CASSKVGKTYSPLHF. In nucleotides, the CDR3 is TGTGCCAGCAGCAAAGTAGGCAAGACGTATTCACCCCTCCACTTT.

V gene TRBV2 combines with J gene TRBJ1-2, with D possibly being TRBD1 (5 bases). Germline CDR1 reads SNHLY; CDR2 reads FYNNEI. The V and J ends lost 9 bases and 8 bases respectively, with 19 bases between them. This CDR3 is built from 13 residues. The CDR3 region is CASTGTPRGGYTF. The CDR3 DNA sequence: TGTGCCAGTACCGGGACCCCACGAGGAGGCTACACCTTC.

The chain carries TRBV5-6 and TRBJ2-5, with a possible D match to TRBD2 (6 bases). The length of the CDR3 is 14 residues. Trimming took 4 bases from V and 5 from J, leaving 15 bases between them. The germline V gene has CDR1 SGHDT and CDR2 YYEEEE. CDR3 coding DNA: TGTGCCAGCAGCCCCGACTACCGGGGGGAGACCCAGTACTTC. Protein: CASSPDYRGETQYF.

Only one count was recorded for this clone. CDR3 in amino acids: CAIKASANGELFF. Here the CDR3 DNA reads TGTGCCATCAAGGCTAGCGCTAACGGGGAGCTGTTTTTT. J is TRBJ2-2 and V is TRBV10-3; the D gene is possibly TRBD2 (6 bases). Per germline, CDR1 ENHRY and CDR2 SYGVKD. This CDR3 region has 13 residues. Trimming stripped 7 bases from V and 7 bases from J, with 13 bases between.

The CDR3 here is CASSLTRSRQPQHF. The DNA of the CDR3 is TGTGCCAGCAGTCTCACCAGGTCCCGGCAGCCCCAGCATTTT. The V call is TRBV6-5, the J call TRBJ1-5; D is undetermined. The CDR3 loop spans 14 amino acids. Germline assignment: CDR1 MNHEY and CDR2 SVGAGI. The V end was cut by 5 bases, the J end by 7 bases, with 15 bases between.

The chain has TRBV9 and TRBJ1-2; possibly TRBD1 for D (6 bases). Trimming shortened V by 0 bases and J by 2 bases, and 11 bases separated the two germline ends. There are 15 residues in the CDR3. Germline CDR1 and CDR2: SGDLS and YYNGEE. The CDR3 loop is CASSVETGRNYGYTF. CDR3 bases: TGTGCCAGCAGCGTAGAAACAGGGAGGAACTATGGCTACACCTTC.

The CDR3: CAISEWAGGSYEQYF. DNA for the CDR3: TGTGCCATCAGTGAGTGGGCAGGGGGATCCTACGAGCAGTACTTC. The chain has TRBV10-3 and TRBJ2-7, with TRBD1 matching 7 bases. This CDR3 spans 15 amino acids. The J segment lost 1 base and the V segment lost 1 base, leaving 4 bases of the junction unmatched. Germline CDR1 ENHRY, CDR2 SYGVKD.

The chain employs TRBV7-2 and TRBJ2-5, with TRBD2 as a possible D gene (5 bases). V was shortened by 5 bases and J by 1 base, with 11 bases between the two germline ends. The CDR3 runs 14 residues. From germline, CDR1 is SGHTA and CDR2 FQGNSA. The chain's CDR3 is CASSKSGPQETQYF. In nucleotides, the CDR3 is TGTGCCAGCAGCAAGAGCGGCCCCCAAGAGACCCAGTACTTC.

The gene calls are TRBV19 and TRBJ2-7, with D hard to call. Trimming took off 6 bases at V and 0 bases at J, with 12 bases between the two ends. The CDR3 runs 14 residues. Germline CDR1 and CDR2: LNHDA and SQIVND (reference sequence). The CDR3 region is CASRMTESSYEQYF. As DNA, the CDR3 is TGTGCCAGTAGAATGACGGAGAGCTCCTACGAGCAGTACTTC.

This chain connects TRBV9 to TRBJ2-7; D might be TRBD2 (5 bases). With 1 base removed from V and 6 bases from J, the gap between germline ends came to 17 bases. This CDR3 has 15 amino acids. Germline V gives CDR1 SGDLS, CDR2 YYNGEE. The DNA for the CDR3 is TGTGCCAGCAGCGTATCCGGGGATTTGTCTGGCGAGCAGTACTTC. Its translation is CASSVSGDLSGEQYF.

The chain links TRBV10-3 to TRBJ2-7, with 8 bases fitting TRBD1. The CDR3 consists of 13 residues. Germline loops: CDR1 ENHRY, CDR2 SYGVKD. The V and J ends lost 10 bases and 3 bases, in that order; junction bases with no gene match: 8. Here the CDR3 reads CATGDRLDYEQYF. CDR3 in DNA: TGTGCCACTGGGGACAGGCTAGACTACGAGCAGTACTTC.